The 17 T cell receptor beta chains presented below share a single source sample, sequenced in a study of CXCR3-negative and CXCR3-positive naive CD8 T cells. Study-level results: TRB CDR3 hydrophobicity was greater in CXCR3-positive naive cells than in CXCR3-negative naive cells.

For these receptors, no antigen is known. 5' RACE that incorporated UMI labels was used to prepare the TRB cDNA libraries. From the 5' RACE reads, TCRdb lists one entry per CDR3 protein and no DNA. This sample's clone table lists around 61,000 distinct CDR3 sequences. Sequencing used naive CXCR3+ CD8+ T cells from blood. This sample's subset: CD45RO-CCR7+CD27+CD95- naive CD8+ T cells expressing CXCR3 (TNR3+). These receptors were taken from a human donor in good health. Some clones in this sample may be carry-over from other donors' samples.

The chain is built from TRBV7-9 and TRBJ1-2; absent DNA, TCRdb's TRBD1 call cannot be checked. Germline loops: CDR1 SEHNR, CDR2 FQNEAQ (reference sequence). This CDR3 spans 17 amino acids. CDR3 residues: CASSLPYGAGADYGYTF.

This sequence joins TRBV7-9 and TRBJ1-2. This CDR3 is 12 amino acids long. Germline V gene data show CDR1 as SEHNR and CDR2 as FQNEAQ (reference sequence). The CDR3 loop is CASSTDHYGYTF.

The chain is built from TRBV14 and TRBJ2-3; lacking DNA, the TRBD2 call made by TCRdb goes unchecked. CDR3 length: 16 amino acids. Germline V CDR1 and CDR2: SGHDN, FVKESK. The CDR3 spells CASSQGYGRDADTQYF. The full variable domain, its missing parts supplied by reference TRBV14 and TRBJ2-3, is EAGVTQFPSHSVIEKGQTVTLRCDPISGHDNLYWYRRVMGKEIKFLLHFVKESKQDESGMPNNRFLAERTGGTYSTLKVQPAELEDSGVYFCASSQGYGRDADTQYFGPGTRLTVL.

The chain combines TRBV4-1 with TRBJ2-7; TCRdb indicates TRBD1, and absent DNA this call remains unverified. The V gene's germline CDR1 is MGHRA and CDR2 YSYEKL. This CDR3 comprises 18 residues. The CDR3 region is CASSLRAVQGARSYEQYF.

CDR3 residues: CASSPSGGDNELFF. V usage is TRBV7-7 and J usage is TRBJ2-1; as DNA is missing, the TRBD1 call by TCRdb cannot be tested. This CDR3 has 14 residues. Germline CDR1 reads SSHAT; CDR2 reads FNYEAQ (reference sequence).

V usage is TRBV6-6 and J usage is TRBJ2-3. CDR1 MNHNY and CDR2 SVGAGI come from the germline V gene (reference sequence). The CDR3 is made up of 15 amino acids. The CDR3 protein is CASSVTTPFTDTQYF.

The J gene is TRBJ1-1, the V gene TRBV20-1; lacking DNA, the TRBD1 call made by TCRdb goes unchecked. The CDR3 extends over 15 amino acids. Germline CDR1 reads DFQATT; CDR2 reads SNEGSKA (reference sequence). This CDR3 is CSAGRGGGAYTEAFF.

Here the CDR3 reads CASSADREGDKNIQYF. The V and J genes are TRBV9 and TRBJ2-4; TCRdb picks TRBD1, but there is no DNA to check that call. The CDR3 is 16 residues long. Per germline, CDR1 SGDLS and CDR2 YYNGEE. The whole variable domain, filled in from reference TRBV9 and TRBJ2-4, reads DSGVTQTPKHLITATGQRVTLRCSPRSGDLSVYWYQQSLDQGLQFLIQYYNGEERAKGNILERFSAQQFPDLHSELNLSSLELGDSALYFCASSADREGDKNIQYFGAGTRLSVL.

The chain employs TRBV6-6 and TRBJ2-1; TCRdb selects TRBD2, and the lack of DNA leaves this call unchecked. The CDR3 is 17 residues long. Per germline, CDR1 MNHNY and CDR2 SVGAGI (reference sequence). CDR3: CASSYSGSGGYYNEQFF.

The chain links TRBV2 to TRBJ1-1. The CDR3 has 11 residues. The germline V gene encodes CDR1 SNHLY and CDR2 FYNNEI. CDR3 sequence reads: CASPREEEAFF.

V gene TRBV4-3 combines with J gene TRBJ2-3. CDR3 length: 16 residues. Germline V gene sequence: CDR1 LGHNA, CDR2 YSLEER. The CDR3 sequence: CASSQEPDDRTDTQYF.

The CDR3 protein is CASSPSSYSGPQHF. V and J are TRBV7-2 and TRBJ1-5. Per germline, CDR1 SGHTA and CDR2 FQGNSA. This CDR3 spans 14 amino acids.

The CDR3: CASSLEWDNSYEQYF. The rearrangement links TRBV7-9 to TRBJ2-7; no DNA is available, so the TRBD1 call from TCRdb remains unchecked. The CDR3 covers 15 residues. CDR1 and CDR2 (germline): SEHNR, FQNEAQ (reference sequence).

The chain recombines TRBV11-3 with TRBJ2-1; TCRdb's assignment of TRBD1 cannot be checked, as there is no DNA. The CDR3 is 15 residues long. Germline CDR1 and CDR2: SGHNT and YENEEA. CDR3: CASSYTGGWNNEQFF.

The chain recombines TRBV27 with TRBJ2-4; without DNA, the TCRdb call of TRBD1 cannot be checked. Germline V lookup: CDR1 MNHEY, CDR2 SMNVEV (reference sequence). The CDR3 runs to 20 residues. The CDR3 is CASSPGTGTTLQWAKNIQYF.

V is TRBV20-1 and J is TRBJ1-1; TCRdb calls TRBD1, which cannot be checked without DNA. The V gene's germline CDR1 is DFQATT and CDR2 SNEGSKA (reference sequence). The CDR3 has 17 amino acids. This CDR3 reads CSAENPGTGGVNTEAFF.

The V and J genes are TRBV28 and TRBJ2-2. The CDR3 length is 18 residues. Germline CDR1 reads MDHEN; CDR2 reads SYDVKM. The CDR3 is CASSEPQEPKANTGELFF.